This T cell receptor (beta chain) was recorded in a study of blood T cell repertoires in COVID-19. Study summary: The cDNA or gDNA used as material had been derived from T cells, B-cell-depleted T cells, or PBMCs.

Germline V gives CDR1 MDHEN, CDR2 SYDVKM. V shed 3 bases and J shed 6 bases, with 6 bases lying between them. This CDR3 comprises 11 residues. Repertoires were generated with immunoSEQ multiplex PCR, while TCRdb's copy carries only in-frame clones and drops some. The table shows some 270,000 clones, with roughly nine tenths occurring only once. Specimen: peripheral blood. The clonotype comes from a woman aged 55-69 years who had recovered from COVID-19. This sequence joins TRBV28 and TRBJ2-7; D remains ambiguous. CDR3 sequence: CASSFVGEQYF. CDR3 nucleotides: TGTGCCAGCAGTTTCGTCGGCGAGCAGTACTTC.